The clone carrying this TCR beta chain was found once. This sample was included in a study of technical replicates of blood from several donors. Data came from immunoSEQ multiplex PCR; TCRdb stores just in-frame clones and leaves some out. The sample has tens of thousands of clones, approximately 90% seen once. The germline V gene has CDR1 MGHRA and CDR2 YSYEKL. This CDR3 region has 15 residues. V gave up 1 base and J gave up 0 bases, with 9 bases separating them. The sequencing sample was made of PBMCs. The chain uses TRBV4-1 and TRBJ1-1; no firm D call. The TCR was taken from a human donor in good health. Some clones in this sample may be carry-over from other donors' samples. Written as DNA, the CDR3 is TGCGCCAGCAGCCAAGGGTTTCACTTGAACACTGAAGCTTTCTTT. Encoded protein: CASSQGFHLNTEAFF.